The 14 T cell receptor beta chains listed next were all sequenced from one sample in a study of cytomegalovirus exposure and HLA in healthy donors. The protocol was immunoSEQ multiplex PCR, while the TCRdb copy is restricted to in-frame clones and leaves out a portion. The sample has some 79,000 clones, 94% seen once. Sample: PBMCs. These TCRs come from a woman between 18 and 30 years old in good health and CMV-seropositive.

The chain links TRBV6-5 to TRBJ1-1; D is perhaps TRBD1 (6 bases). The germline CDR1 and CDR2 sequences are MNHEY and SVGAGI. This CDR3 is built from 15 residues. Trimming pared 4 bases from V and 1 base from J, leaving 13 bases between. The CDR3 reads CASSSPGQTNTEAFF. CDR3 coding DNA: TGTGCCAGCAGTTCCCCCGGACAGACGAACACTGAAGCTTTCTTT.

Here the CDR3 reads CASSKPVTSGNQETQYF. As DNA, the CDR3 is TGTGCCAGCTCAAAACCCGTGACTAGCGGGAATCAAGAGACCCAGTACTTC. J is TRBJ2-5 and V is TRBV18; 11 bases agree with TRBD2. There are 17 residues in the CDR3. Germline lookup yields CDR1 KGHSH and CDR2 LQKENI. Trimming cost V 5 bases and J 2 bases; bases outside gene matches: 10.

This chain connects TRBV6-1 to TRBJ2-2; D might be TRBD1 (6 bases). V lost 7 bases and J 7 bases, leaving 19 bases between the germline ends. CDR3 size: 15 residues. Germline V lookup: CDR1 MNHNS, CDR2 SASEGT. CDR3 sequence: CASKNTQGMIGELFF. CDR3 DNA sequence: TGTGCCAGCAAAAATACACAGGGTATGATCGGGGAGCTGTTTTTT.

V usage is TRBV7-2 and J usage is TRBJ2-3; 10 bases fit TRBD2. Trimming took 5 bases from V and 5 from J; bases not matched to a gene: 4. The CDR3 is made up of 14 amino acids. The germline V gene has CDR1 SGHTA and CDR2 FQGNSA. The CDR3 protein is CASSKREGQDTQYF. The CDR3 DNA reads TGTGCCAGCAGCAAGCGGGAGGGCCAAGATACGCAGTATTTT.

The chain combines TRBV7-6 with TRBJ2-1, with D possibly matching TRBD2 (7 bases). The CDR3 is 13 residues long. CDR1 is SGHVS, CDR2 FNYEAQ, per germline. The V and J ends lost 6 bases and 7 bases respectively, with 13 bases between them. The DNA of the CDR3 is TGTGCCAGCAGTTATAGGGGGGGGAATGAGCAGTTCTTC. Its protein is CASSYRGGNEQFF.

This chain's CDR3 is CAWRDSQETQYF. The CDR3 DNA is TGTGCCTGGAGGGACAGCCAAGAGACCCAGTACTTC. V usage is TRBV30 and J usage is TRBJ2-5; possible D gene TRBD1, 6 bases. V was shortened by 3 bases and J by 1 base, with 6 bases between the two germline ends. Germline V gene data show CDR1 as GTSNPN and CDR2 as SVGIG (reference sequence). The CDR3 length is 12 residues.

The rearrangement joins TRBV10-1 to TRBJ2-7, with a possible D match to TRBD1 (5 bases). Germline CDR1 WNHNN, CDR2 SYGVQD (reference sequence). V shed 6 bases and J shed 5 bases, with 32 bases lying between them. This CDR3 comprises 19 residues. As DNA, the CDR3 is TGCGCCAGCAGAGTACAGGCCCAGGGTATTTTCGGTTGTCCGGACGAGCAGTACTTC. Translation: CASRVQAQGIFGCPDEQYF.

This clone has only one observation. V is TRBV27 and J is TRBJ2-6; weak D call: TRBD2 (7 bases). This CDR3 spans 16 amino acids. The germline CDR1 and CDR2 sequences are MNHEY and SMNVEV (reference sequence). The V end was cut by 4 bases, the J end by 4 bases, with 14 bases between. This chain's CDR3 is CASSWGAGLGANVLTF. Here the CDR3 DNA reads TGTGCCAGCAGTTGGGGGGCGGGACTAGGGGCCAACGTCCTGACTTTC.

V usage is TRBV9 and J usage is TRBJ2-6; unclear D gene. Germline loops: CDR1 SGDLS, CDR2 YYNGEE. The length of the CDR3 is 16 residues. V gave up 5 bases and J gave up 2 bases, with 14 bases separating them. CDR3 sequence: CASSQVVGAGANVLTF. Here the CDR3 DNA reads TGTGCCAGCAGTCAAGTAGTAGGAGCTGGGGCCAACGTCCTGACTTTC. Full variable domain (remainder filled in from reference TRBV9 and TRBJ2-6): DSGVTQTPKHLITATGQRVTLRCSPRSGDLSVYWYQQSLDQGLQFLIQYYNGEERAKGNILERFSAQQFPDLHSELNLSSLELGDSALYFCASSQVVGAGANVLTFGAGSRLTVL.

The chain carries TRBV6-5 and TRBJ1-1; D remains ambiguous. With 5 bases removed from V and 7 bases from J, the gap between germline ends came to 8 bases. Germline CDR1 reads MNHEY; CDR2 reads SVGAGI. The CDR3 has 11 residues. In DNA, the CDR3 is TGTGCCAGCAGTGACGGGGTTGAAGCTTTCTTT. Its translation is CASSDGVEAFF.

This clone was observed a handful of times. The rearrangement joins TRBV14 to TRBJ1-1; D may be TRBD1 (5 bases). CDR1 SGHDN and CDR2 FVKESK come from the germline V gene. The CDR3 has 14 amino acids. V was trimmed by 4 bases and J by 0 bases, leaving 9 bases between them. In DNA form, the CDR3 reads TGTGCCAGCAGCCCAGCAGGGATGAACACTGAAGCTTTCTTT. The encoded protein is CASSPAGMNTEAFF.

This chain joins TRBV5-1 and TRBJ1-2, with TRBD1 matching 8 bases. Unmatched junction bases numbered 4, after V lost 3 bases and J lost 6 bases. The CDR3 loop spans 13 amino acids. CDR1 SGHRS and CDR2 YFSETQ come from the germline V gene. DNA of the CDR3: TGCGCCAGCAGCTCCCGGGACAGGAATGGCTACACCTTC. Protein sequence: CASSSRDRNGYTF.

CDR3 protein: CASSPYGATGGNSPLHF. In DNA, the CDR3 is TGTGCCAGCTCACCTTATGGGGCCACGGGGGGGAATTCACCCCTCCACTTT. The gene calls are TRBV18 and TRBJ1-6; a weak D match, TRBD1 (5 bases). Looked up from germline, CDR1 is KGHSH and CDR2 is LQKENI. V lost 3 bases and J lost 7, with 19 bases in between. The CDR3 has 17 amino acids.

J is TRBJ2-3 and V is TRBV5-5, with D hard to call. V lost 4 bases and J lost 0, with 12 bases in between. Germline CDR1 and CDR2: SGHKS and YYEKEE (reference sequence). This CDR3 spans 15 amino acids. This CDR3 reads CASSRGGTSTDTQYF. The DNA for the CDR3 is TGTGCCAGCAGCCGTGGCGGTACTAGCACAGATACGCAGTATTTT. Full variable domain (outside the CDR3, taken from reference TRBV5-5 and TRBJ2-3): DAGVTQSPTHLIKTRGQQVTLRCSPISGHKSVSWYQQVLGQGPQFIFQYYEKEERGRGNFPDRFSARQFPNYSSELNVNALLLGDSALYLCASSRGGTSTDTQYFGPGTRLTVL.